This TCR beta chain was captured by sequencing in a study of T cells after yellow fever vaccination (dated by TCRdb to the late 2010s). With regard to the full study: Libraries from fractions with low cell numbers were prepared with the SMART-Seq v4 Ultra Low Input RNA kit. Two healthy male donors, one aged 18 to 30 and one aged 30 to 39 years, were included in the cohort. Blood samples were taken at several timepoints before and after primary and secondary immunization, and bulk PBMC replicates and cell subsets were isolated. To follow T-cell clones before and after primary and booster YFV17D yellow fever vaccination, bulk TCR alpha and beta repertoires were sequenced over time. What the study reported, not specific to this receptor: FACS-sorted repertoires could contain abundant contaminating clonotypes from the bulk population, so computational filtering was required. The secondary T-cell response was weaker than the primary response but faster, peaking on day 5 instead of day 15. Most clones expanded after primary vaccination (96% of CD4 and 88% of CD8) were re-detected after the booster, suggesting that broad memory maintenance occurred. Because only two donors were included in the study, the extent to which the findings can be generalized is limited. A small fraction of clonotypes showed up in both the CD4 and CD8 compartments, probably as a result of convergent recombination.

The sample's treatment or condition, from its label and the paper: live attenuated yellow fever vaccine strain. A standard Ficoll-Paque protocol was used to isolate PBMCs from peripheral blood. CD4 and CD8 T-cell fractions were isolated with Dynabeads CD4 and CD8 positive selection kits. TriZol was used to extract RNA from bulk PBMCs, from CD4 and CD8 fractions, and from dextramer-positive and dextramer-negative fractions. This clonotype was detected many times. Its antigen is currently not known. Base qualities are not recorded, but no much larger clone differs from it by a single base. TCR cDNA was synthesized by 5'RACE template switching, through which a universal primer site and unique molecular identifiers were introduced. cDNA synthesis was primed from both the TCR alpha and TCR beta constant segments. Library amplification involved two PCR steps, and the second step added sample barcodes and sequencing adapters. Libraries were sequenced on Illumina HiSeq 2500 (2x100 bp) or NovaSeq (2x150 bp). The authors' pipeline ran thus. Reads were demultiplexed and collapsed into UMI consensus sequences with MIGEC, and V(D)J alignment was performed with MiXCR. Clonotypes responding to the vaccine were identified with edgeR on replicate PBMC samples, with the criteria of FDR below 0.01 and a log2 fold change above 5 up to day 15. Bulk clonotypes were assigned CD4 or CD8 identity according to which sequenced CD4 or CD8 repertoire held them at higher abundance. TCRdb cleaned the public reads at Q25 with fastp, built clones with MiXCR and kept in-frame beta chains. Under each unique CDR3 protein, matching rows form one entry showing the most common genes and DNA. These V and J calls are TCRdb output, not the study's own analysis. The sample table holds 110,000 or so distinct CDR3 sequences, of which about 7.8% were seen once. The ten largest clones capture over 2.5% of the sample.

The CDR1 and CDR2 encoded by the germline V gene are SGHTA and FQGNSA. Trimming removed 5 bases from V and 0 bases from J; the gene matches leave 8 bases unexplained. There are 16 amino acids in the CDR3, from cysteine to phenylalanine inclusive. Only the CDR3 DNA stays, 48 bases, in frame from base 1. The sequence was obtained from a young man who received the YFV17D yellow fever vaccine. The chain joins TRBV7-2 to TRBJ2-3, with 7 bases matching TRBD1. The sample here was CD4+ T cells sorted from PBMCs, taken roughly seven weeks after the first yellow fever vaccination. The CDR3 in this case is CASSPDAGGSTDTQYF. The base sequence is TGTGCCAGCAGCCCCGATGCAGGGGGAAGCACAGATACGCAGTATTTT. The reference TRBV7-2 and TRBJ2-3 proteins fill in what lies around the CDR3, so the full variable domain reads GAGVSQSPSNKVTEKGKDVELRCDPISGHTALYWYRQSLGQGLEFLIYFQGNSAPDKSGLPSDRFSAERTGGSVSTLTIQRTQQEDSAVYLCASSPDAGGSTDTQYFGPGTRLTVL.